The 14 T cell receptor beta chains reported below all come from one sample, sequenced in a study of blood T cell repertoires in COVID-19. Generated by immunoSEQ multiplex PCR, the TCRdb table keeps only in-frame clones and is missing some. The sample contains 250,000 to 400,000 clones, over 75% of which appear only once. The sample was PBMCs or T cells enriched from blood (not recorded which). These receptors all come from a young woman who had recovered from COVID-19.

The rearrangement joins TRBV18 to TRBJ2-3, with 14 bases matching TRBD2. Trimming cost V 3 bases and J 5 bases; bases outside gene matches: 1. The germline CDR1 and CDR2 sequences are KGHSH and LQKENI. This CDR3 has 15 amino acids. The CDR3 protein is CASSPGLAGEDTQYF. The CDR3 coding sequence is TGTGCCAGCTCACCGGGACTAGCGGGGGAAGATACGCAGTATTTT.

The rearrangement uses TRBV7-8 and TRBJ2-2; tentatively, D is TRBD2 (5 bases). Trimming pared 5 bases from V and 5 bases from J, leaving 18 bases between. This CDR3 has 16 amino acids. Germline V CDR1 and CDR2: SGHVS, FQNEAQ. The CDR3 bases are TGTGCCAGCAGCCCTCTGGACCCTAGGGAGACCGGGGAGCTGTTTTTT. Its protein product is CASSPLDPRETGELFF. The full variable domain, completed using reference TRBV7-8 and TRBJ2-2, is GAGVSQSPRYKVAKRGQDVALRCDPISGHVSLFWYQQALGQGPEFLTYFQNEAQLDKSGLPSDRFFAERPEGSVSTLKIQRTQQEDSAVYLCASSPLDPRETGELFFGEGSRLTVL.

On this clone itself: Different DNA sequences within this sample yield the same CDR3. In DNA, the CDR3 is TGTGCCAGCAGCAAAGGGGCAGGGAACACTGAAGCTTTCTTT. Amino acids: CASSKGAGNTEAFF. The chain couples TRBV21-1 to TRBJ1-1; the table's D call, TRBD1, was not checked against the DNA. TRBV21-1 has pseudogene status. The CDR3 is made up of 14 amino acids.

The chain joins TRBV7-9 to TRBJ1-6; D is uncertain. V dropped 5 bases and J dropped 0 bases, with 8 bases sitting between them. The CDR3 is 15 amino acids. Germline assignment: CDR1 SEHNR and CDR2 FQNEAQ (reference sequence). The CDR3: CASSPRGSYNSPLHF. CDR3 coding DNA: TGTGCCAGCAGCCCGCGGGGCTCCTATAATTCACCCCTCCACTTT.

This clone appeared a few times. Distinct nucleotide sequences in the sample also encode this CDR3. The chain has TRBV5-4 and TRBJ1-2, with D possibly being TRBD1 (6 bases). Germline CDR1 is SGHNT and CDR2 is YYREEE (reference sequence). The V gene lost 0 bases and the J gene lost 8 bases, with 11 bases spanning the gap. CDR3 length: 13 amino acids. Here the CDR3 DNA reads TGTGCCAGCAGCTTGGAACAGGGTCGGGGCTACACCTTC. Residues: CASSLEQGRGYTF.

The rearrangement joins TRBV18 to TRBJ1-1, with TRBD1 matching over 7 bases. The CDR3 runs 16 residues. J was trimmed by 3 bases and V by 6 bases; bases with no gene match: 13. CDR1 is KGHSH and CDR2 is LQKENI in the germline V gene. The CDR3 coding sequence is TGTGCCAGCTCTCGACGGACAGGAGGTTCCGACACTGAAGCTTTCTTT. Translated, it gives CASSRRTGGSDTEAFF. The full variable domain, rest sourced from reference TRBV18 and TRBJ1-1, is NAGVMQNPRHLVRRRGQEARLRCSPMKGHSHVYWYRQLPEEGLKFMVYLQKENIIDESGMPKERFSAEFPKEGPSILRIQQVVRGDSAAYFCASSRRTGGSDTEAFFGQGTRLTVV.

This clone was seen many times. This chain links TRBV7-9 with TRBJ2-1; tentative D call: TRBD1 (5 bases). Germline CDR1 reads SEHNR; CDR2 reads FQNEAQ (reference sequence). The CDR3 sequence is 18 residues long. Trimming shortened V by 4 bases and J by 4 bases, and 23 bases separated the two germline ends. The CDR3 DNA reads TGTGCCAGCAGCTGGCGAAACTACCAGGGTTTCAAATACAATGAGCAGTTCTTC. The encoded protein is CASSWRNYQGFKYNEQFF.

The rearrangement uses TRBV6-6 and TRBJ2-5; a possible D gene is TRBD1 (5 bases). This CDR3 is 14 amino acids long. V lost 0 bases, J lost 5 bases, and 10 bases lay in between. From germline, CDR1 is MNHNY and CDR2 SVGAGI (reference sequence). The DNA of the CDR3 is TGTGCCAGCAGTTACTCGAAGGCAGGGGAGACCCAGTACTTC. The encoded protein is CASSYSKAGETQYF.

The V call is TRBV5-4, the J call TRBJ1-1; 8 bases are a match to TRBD1. CDR3 length: 16 residues. The germline V gene encodes CDR1 SGHNT and CDR2 YYREEE (reference sequence). V lost 3 bases and J lost 0; bases outside the gene matches: 7. DNA of the CDR3: TGTGCCAGCAGCTCTGGACAGGGCCCCATGAACACTGAAGCTTTCTTT. Protein product: CASSSGQGPMNTEAFF.

This sequence joins TRBV18 and TRBJ2-6; possible D gene TRBD2, 5 bases. Germline loops: CDR1 KGHSH, CDR2 LQKENI. V was clipped by 0 bases and J by 0 bases, with 12 bases between them. This CDR3 is 18 amino acids long. CDR3 nucleotides: TGTGCCAGCTCACCACCGAGGGCGCCGAGCTCTGGGGCCAACGTCCTGACTTTC. Its translation: CASSPPRAPSSGANVLTF.

The gene calls are TRBV5-1 and TRBJ1-6; TRBD1 agrees at 10 bases. CDR1 is SGHRS, CDR2 YFSETQ, per germline. This CDR3 is built from 17 residues. The V and J ends lost 3 bases and 8 bases, in that order; junction bases with no gene match: 11. The CDR3 spells CASSSTITGQGYSPLHF. CDR3 DNA sequence: TGCGCCAGCAGCTCAACGATCACGGGACAGGGGTATTCACCCCTCCACTTT.

The genes are TRBV7-9 and TRBJ1-2; D perhaps matches TRBD1 (5 bases). Germline CDR1 SEHNR, CDR2 FQNEAQ (reference sequence). The germline V and J ends were trimmed by 5 bases and 6 bases, with 19 bases remaining between them. The CDR3 is 15 residues long. The CDR3 sequence: CASSPPKGVGDGYTF. The CDR3 bases are TGTGCCAGCAGCCCACCGAAGGGCGTAGGGGATGGCTACACCTTC.

The V call is TRBV18, the J call TRBJ1-5, with D tentatively TRBD1 (6 bases). CDR3 length: 15 residues. Germline CDR1 reads KGHSH; CDR2 reads LQKENI. Trimming pared 3 bases from V and 1 base from J, leaving 10 bases between. The CDR3 DNA reads as TGTGCCAGCTCACCCAGAGGGGGAAGCAATCAGCCCCAGCATTTT. Amino acid sequence: CASSPRGGSNQPQHF.

The CDR3 nucleotides read TGTGCCAGTATCCCCGGGGGGGGCCCCAATCAGCCCCAGCATTTT. This sequence encodes CASIPGGGPNQPQHF. This chain joins TRBV19 and TRBJ1-5, with D perhaps matching TRBD1 (6 bases). V shed 7 bases and J shed 3 bases, with 16 bases lying between them. Looked up from germline, CDR1 is LNHDA and CDR2 is SQIVND (reference sequence). The CDR3 length is 15 residues.